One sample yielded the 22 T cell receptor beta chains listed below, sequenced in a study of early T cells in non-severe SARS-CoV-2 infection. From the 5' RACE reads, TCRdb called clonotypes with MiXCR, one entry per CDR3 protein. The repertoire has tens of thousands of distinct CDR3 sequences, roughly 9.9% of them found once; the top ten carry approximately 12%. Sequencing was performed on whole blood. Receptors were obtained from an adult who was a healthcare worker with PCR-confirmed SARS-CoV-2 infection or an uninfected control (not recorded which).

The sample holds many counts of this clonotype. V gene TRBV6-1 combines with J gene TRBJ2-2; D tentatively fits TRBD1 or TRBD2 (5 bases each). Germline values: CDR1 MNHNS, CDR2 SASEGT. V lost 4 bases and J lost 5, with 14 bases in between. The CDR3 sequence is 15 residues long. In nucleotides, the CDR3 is TGTGCCAGCAGTGCGACCGGGACGGGTACCGGGGAGCTGTTTTTT. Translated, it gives CASSATGTGTGELFF.

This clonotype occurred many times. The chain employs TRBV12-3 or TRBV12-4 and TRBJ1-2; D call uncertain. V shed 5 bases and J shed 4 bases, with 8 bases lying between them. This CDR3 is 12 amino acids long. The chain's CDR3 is CASSQSSYGYTF. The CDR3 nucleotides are TGTGCCAGCAGTCAGAGTTCCTATGGCTACACCTTC.

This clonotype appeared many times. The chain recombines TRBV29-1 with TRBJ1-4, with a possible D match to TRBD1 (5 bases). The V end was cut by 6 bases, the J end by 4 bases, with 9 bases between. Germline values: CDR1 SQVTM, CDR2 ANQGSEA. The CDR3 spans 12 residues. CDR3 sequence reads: CSVGADNEKLFF. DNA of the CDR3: TGCAGCGTAGGGGCCGATAATGAAAAACTGTTTTTT.

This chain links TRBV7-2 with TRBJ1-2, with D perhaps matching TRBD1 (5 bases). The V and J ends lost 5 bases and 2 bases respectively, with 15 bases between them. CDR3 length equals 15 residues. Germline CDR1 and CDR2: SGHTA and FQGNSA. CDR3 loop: CASSTQGTANYGYTF. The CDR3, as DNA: TGTGCCAGCAGCACTCAAGGGACGGCAAACTATGGCTACACCTTC.

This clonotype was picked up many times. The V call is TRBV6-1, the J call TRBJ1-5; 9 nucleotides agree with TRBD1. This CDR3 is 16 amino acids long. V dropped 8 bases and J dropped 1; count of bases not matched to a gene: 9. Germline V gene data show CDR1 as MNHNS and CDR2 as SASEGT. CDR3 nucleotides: TGTGCCAGCGGTACCCTAGGGACAGGGAGCAATCAGCCCCAGCATTTT. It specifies CASGTLGTGSNQPQHF.

The CDR3 region has the DNA TGTGCCAGCACCCCCCTCAACACCGGGGAGCTGTTTTTT. Translating gives CASTPLNTGELFF. The chain joins TRBV6-2 or TRBV6-3 to TRBJ2-2; D gene unclear. The CDR3 runs 13 residues. Germline V CDR1 and CDR2: MNHEY, SVGEGT. Trimming pared 7 bases from V and 2 bases from J, leaving 8 bases between.

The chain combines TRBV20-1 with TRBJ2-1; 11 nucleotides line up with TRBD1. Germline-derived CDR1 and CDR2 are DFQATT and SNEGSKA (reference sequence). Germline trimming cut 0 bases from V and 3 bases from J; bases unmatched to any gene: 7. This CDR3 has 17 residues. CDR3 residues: CSARDPRGTGGYNEQFF. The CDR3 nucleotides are TGCAGTGCTAGAGATCCTAGGGGGACAGGGGGCTACAATGAGCAGTTCTTC.

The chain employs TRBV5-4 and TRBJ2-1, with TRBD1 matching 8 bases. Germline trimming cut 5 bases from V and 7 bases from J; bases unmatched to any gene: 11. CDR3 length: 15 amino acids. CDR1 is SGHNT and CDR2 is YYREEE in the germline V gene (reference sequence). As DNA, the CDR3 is TGTGCCAGCAGATCGGACAGGGAAAGGGGGAATGAGCAGTTCTTC. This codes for CASRSDRERGNEQFF.

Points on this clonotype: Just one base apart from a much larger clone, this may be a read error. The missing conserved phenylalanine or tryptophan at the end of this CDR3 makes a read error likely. CDR3 nucleotide sequence: TGTGCCAGCAGCTTGTACAGGTCATACTCTGGAAACACCATATATCTT. Encoded protein: CASSLYRSYSGNTIYL. V usage is TRBV7-8 and J usage is TRBJ1-3; D is perhaps TRBD1 (5 bases). The CDR3 covers 16 residues. CDR1 is SGHVS, CDR2 FQNEAQ, per germline. V gave up 3 bases and J gave up 0 bases, with 12 bases separating them.

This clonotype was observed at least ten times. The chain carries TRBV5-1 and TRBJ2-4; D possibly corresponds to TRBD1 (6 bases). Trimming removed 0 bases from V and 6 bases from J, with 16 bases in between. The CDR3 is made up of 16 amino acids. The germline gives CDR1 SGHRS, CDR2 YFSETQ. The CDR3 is CASSLDGTSFSNIQYF. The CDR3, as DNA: TGCGCCAGCAGCTTGGACGGGACATCTTTCTCAAACATTCAGTACTTC.

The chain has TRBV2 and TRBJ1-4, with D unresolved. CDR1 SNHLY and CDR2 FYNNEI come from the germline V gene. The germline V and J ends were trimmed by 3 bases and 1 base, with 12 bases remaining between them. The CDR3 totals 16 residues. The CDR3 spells CASSDYSPLTNEKLFF. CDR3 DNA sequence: TGTGCCAGCAGTGATTACAGCCCCCTAACTAATGAAAAACTGTTTTTT.

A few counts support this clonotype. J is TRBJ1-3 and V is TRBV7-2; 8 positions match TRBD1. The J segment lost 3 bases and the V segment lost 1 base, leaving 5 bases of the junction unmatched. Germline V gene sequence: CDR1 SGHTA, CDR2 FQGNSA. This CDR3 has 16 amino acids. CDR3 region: CASSLVQGAFGNTIYF. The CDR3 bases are TGTGCCAGCAGCTTAGTCCAGGGGGCGTTTGGAAACACCATATATTTT. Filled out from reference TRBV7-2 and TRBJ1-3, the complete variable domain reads GAGVSQSPSNKVTEKGKDVELRCDPISGHTALYWYRQSLGQGLEFLIYFQGNSAPDKSGLPSDRFSAERTGGSVSTLTIQRTQQEDSAVYLCASSLVQGAFGNTIYFGEGSWLTVV.

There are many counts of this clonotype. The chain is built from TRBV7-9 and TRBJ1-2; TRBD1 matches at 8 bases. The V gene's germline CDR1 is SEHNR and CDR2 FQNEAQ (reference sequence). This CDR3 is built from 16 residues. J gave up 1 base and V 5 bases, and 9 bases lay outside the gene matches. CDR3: CASSPWTGNDNYGYTF. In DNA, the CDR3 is TGTGCCAGCAGCCCCTGGACAGGGAACGATAACTATGGCTACACCTTC.

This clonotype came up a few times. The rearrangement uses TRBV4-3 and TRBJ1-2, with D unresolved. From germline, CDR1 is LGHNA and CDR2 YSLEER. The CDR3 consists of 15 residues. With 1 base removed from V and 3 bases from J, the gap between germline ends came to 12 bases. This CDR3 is CASSQGITEDYGYTF. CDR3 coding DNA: TGCGCCAGCAGCCAAGGAATAACGGAAGACTATGGCTACACCTTC.

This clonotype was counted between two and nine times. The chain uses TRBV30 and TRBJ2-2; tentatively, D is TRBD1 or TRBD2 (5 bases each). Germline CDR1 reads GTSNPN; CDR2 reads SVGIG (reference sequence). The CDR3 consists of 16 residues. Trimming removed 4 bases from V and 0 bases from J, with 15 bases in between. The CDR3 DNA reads TGTGCCTGGAAAGGGAGACAGAACTCGAACACCGGGGAGCTGTTTTTT. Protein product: CAWKGRQNSNTGELFF.

Written as DNA, the CDR3 is TGTGCCAGCAGCCCGACAGCCAACACTGAAGCTTTCTTT. This sequence encodes CASSPTANTEAFF. The chain couples TRBV11-2 to TRBJ1-1, with a weak D call TRBD1 (5 bases). This CDR3 contains 13 residues. Trimming removed 5 bases from V and 2 bases from J, with 9 bases in between. Germline V gene lookup returns CDR1 SGHAT and CDR2 FQNNGV.

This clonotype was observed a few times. In DNA form, the CDR3 reads TGTGCCAGCAGTTTCTCCCGGTACAATGAGCAGTTCTTC. Protein sequence: CASSFSRYNEQFF. This chain connects TRBV12-3 or TRBV12-4 to TRBJ2-1; D remains ambiguous. Trimming removed 3 bases from V and 4 bases from J, with 7 bases in between. The CDR3 spans 13 residues.

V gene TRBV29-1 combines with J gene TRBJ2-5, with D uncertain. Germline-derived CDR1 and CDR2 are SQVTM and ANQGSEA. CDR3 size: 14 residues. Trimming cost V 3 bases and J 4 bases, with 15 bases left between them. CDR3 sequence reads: CSVDIGGRGETQYF. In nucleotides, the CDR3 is TGCAGCGTTGATATTGGTGGGCGCGGAGAGACCCAGTACTTC.

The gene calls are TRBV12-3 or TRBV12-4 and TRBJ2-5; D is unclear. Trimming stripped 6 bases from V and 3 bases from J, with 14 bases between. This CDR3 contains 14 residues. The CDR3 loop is CASRLSFEEETQYF. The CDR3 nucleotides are TGTGCCAGCAGACTATCGTTCGAGGAAGAGACCCAGTACTTC.

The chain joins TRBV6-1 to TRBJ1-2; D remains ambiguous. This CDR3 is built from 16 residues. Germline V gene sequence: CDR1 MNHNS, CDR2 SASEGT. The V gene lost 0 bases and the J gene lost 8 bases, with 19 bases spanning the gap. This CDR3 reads CASSEATAGGLLGYTF. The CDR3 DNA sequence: TGTGCCAGCAGTGAAGCCACGGCAGGCGGCCTCTTAGGCTACACCTTC.

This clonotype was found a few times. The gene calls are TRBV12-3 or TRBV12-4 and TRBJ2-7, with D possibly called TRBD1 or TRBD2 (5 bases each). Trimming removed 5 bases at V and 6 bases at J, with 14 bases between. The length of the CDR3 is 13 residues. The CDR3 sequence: CASSPLGVGEQYF. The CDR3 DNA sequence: TGTGCCAGCAGTCCATTGGGGGTAGGCGAGCAGTACTTC.

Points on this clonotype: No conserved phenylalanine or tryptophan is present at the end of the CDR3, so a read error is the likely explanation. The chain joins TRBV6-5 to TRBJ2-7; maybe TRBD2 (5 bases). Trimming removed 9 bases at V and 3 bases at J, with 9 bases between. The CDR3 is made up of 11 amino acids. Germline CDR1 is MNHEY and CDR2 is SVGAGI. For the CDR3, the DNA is TGTGCCAGTCAACGGGACTACGAGCAGTACTCC. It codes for CASQRDYEQYS.